Given below is one T cell receptor (beta chain) in context. Original handling: Researchers report that nucleated cell counts were estimated from reference gene primer amplification. Method: immunoSEQ multiplex PCR; TCRdb's copy keeps in-frame clones and lacks some. V and J calls and clone size are given by that table; D and trimming were obtained from the DNA. The sample records 30,000 to 45,000 clones, approximately 90% being singletons. CDR3 size: 15 residues. V shed 6 bases and J shed 2 bases, with 16 bases lying between them. CDR1 and CDR2 from the germline V gene are LNHDA and SQIVND (reference sequence). This entry comes from a study of blood T cell repertoires in COVID-19.

The rearrangement joins TRBV19 to TRBJ2-5; D perhaps matches TRBD1 (5 bases). The sequencing sample was made of peripheral blood. This TCR came from a man aged 70 or older with acute or convalescent COVID-19. CDR3 region: CASRRQGRPQETQYF. For the CDR3, the DNA is TGTGCCAGTAGACGGCAGGGTCGTCCTCAAGAGACCCAGTACTTC.